The 2 T cell receptor beta chains below were found in one sample sequenced in a study of preoperative IRX-2 immunotherapy in early breast cancer. Sequenced by immunoSEQ multiplex PCR; TCRdb stores in-frame clones only, minus some. Here the sample spans some 19,000 clones, approximately 86% being singletons. Treatment denoted: preoperative locoregional IRX-2 cytokine immunotherapy. The sample here was lymph node tissue, taken after IRX-2 immunotherapy. The receptor set was obtained from a human donor with breast cancer.

The chain carries TRBV11-3 and TRBJ2-7; 8 nucleotides agree with TRBD1. The germline CDR1 and CDR2 sequences are SGHNT and YENEEA. Unmatched junction bases numbered 10, after V lost 5 bases and J lost 4 bases. There are 15 residues in the CDR3. The chain's CDR3 is CASSQNVGQGYEQYF. DNA for the CDR3: TGTGCCAGCAGCCAAAACGTCGGACAGGGATACGAGCAGTACTTC.

J is TRBJ2-7 and V is TRBV14; D is uncertain. The CDR3 extends over 15 amino acids. The germline gives CDR1 SGHDN, CDR2 FVKESK. V was pared by 2 bases and J by 1 base, with 12 bases between. The CDR3 loop reads CASSQYVAASYEQYF. For the CDR3, the DNA is TGTGCCAGCAGCCAATACGTGGCCGCTTCCTACGAGCAGTACTTC.